These 5 T cell receptor beta chains were all obtained from the same sample, sequenced in a study of shared clonotypes between healthy human individuals. The repertoire was sequenced with immunoSEQ multiplex PCR; TCRdb's copy has only in-frame clones and lacks some. The repertoire holds about 600,000 clones, 95% seen once, with roughly 0.1% in the top ten. The naive CD8 fraction comprised CD45RO-negative cells positively selected for CCR7 and excluded terminally differentiated effector memory CD45RA+ cells. Sequences were obtained from naive CD8+ T cells sorted from blood. These receptors were obtained from a woman in her thirties in good health.

The chain links TRBV7-9 to TRBJ2-5; 10 bases map to TRBD2. The trim removed 1 base at V and 4 bases at J, leaving 6 bases unmatched. This CDR3 has 16 residues. The germline V gene encodes CDR1 SEHNR and CDR2 FQNEAQ (reference sequence). DNA for the CDR3: TGTGCCAGCAGCTTAGGCCCCCGACTAGCGGGAGAGACCCAGTACTTC. Translation gives CASSLGPRLAGETQYF. The full variable domain, rest sourced from reference TRBV7-9 and TRBJ2-5, is DTGVSQNPRHKITKRGQNVTFRCDPISEHNRLYWYRQTLGQGPEFLTYFQNEAQLEKSRLLSDRFSAERPKGSFSTLEIQRTEQGDSAMYLCASSLGPRLAGETQYFGPGTRLLVL.

This chain uses TRBV7-9 with TRBJ2-3; no clear D gene. V lost 2 bases, J lost 1 base, and 22 bases lay in between. This CDR3 spans 19 amino acids. Germline CDR1 reads SEHNR; CDR2 reads FQNEAQ (reference sequence). In nucleotides, the CDR3 is TGTGCCAGCAGCTTAAGGACGCCCCCCTCGGACGAAGGCACAGATACGCAGTATTTT. Amino acid sequence: CASSLRTPPSDEGTDTQYF.

This chain connects TRBV7-9 to TRBJ1-1, with D possibly matching TRBD1 (6 bases). V dropped 1 base and J dropped 1 base, with 10 bases sitting between them. This CDR3 has 15 amino acids. CDR1 SEHNR and CDR2 FQNEAQ come from the germline V gene (reference sequence). This chain's CDR3 is CASSLVTGPNTEAFF. CDR3 DNA: TGTGCCAGCAGCTTAGTTACAGGGCCGAACACTGAAGCTTTCTTT.

This chain links TRBV14 with TRBJ1-2; D possibly corresponds to TRBD1 (6 bases). This CDR3 is 16 amino acids long. V lost 2 bases to trimming and J lost 3 bases, with 16 bases between them. Germline loops: CDR1 SGHDN, CDR2 FVKESK. For the CDR3, the DNA is TGTGCCAGCAGCCAATTCGGCAGGGGAGGTTACTATGGCTACACCTTC. Translation: CASSQFGRGGYYGYTF.

The rearrangement uses TRBV5-1 and TRBJ2-7; 9 bases align to TRBD1. Germline assignment: CDR1 SGHRS and CDR2 YFSETQ. Trimming at V came to 4 bases and at J to 6 bases, leaving 8 bases not matched to a gene. The CDR3 spans 14 residues. CDR3 nucleotide sequence: TGCGCCAGCAGCCCTGGGACAGGGCGGGTCGAGCAGTACTTC. It is translated as CASSPGTGRVEQYF.